This is a list of T cell receptor beta chains from one sample in a study of cytomegalovirus exposure and HLA in healthy donors. Sequencing was performed with immunoSEQ multiplex PCR; in TCRdb, only in-frame clones are kept and a portion is missing. The table lists roughly 100,000 clones, around 80% of them singletons, with 9% to 12% in the top ten. The sample taken for sequencing was PBMCs. The source is a woman aged 18-35 years in good health and CMV-seropositive. The CDR3 runs from the conserved cysteine through the conserved F or W. A D gene is named only where the DNA matches it firmly. The size entry is marked missing in some rows and otherwise reads once, few, many or a size class.

CDR3 protein: CASSHSTGGYTF
CDR3 DNA: TGTGCCAGCAGTCATAGTACTGGTGGCTACACCTTC
J gene: TRBJ1-2
clone size: .
V gene: TRBV7-2
D gene: .

CDR3 protein: CATSQESTGSGNTIYF
CDR3 DNA: TGTGCCACCAGTCAGGAATCTACAGGGTCTGGAAACACCATATATTTT
J gene: TRBJ1-3
clone size: .
V gene: TRBV15
D gene: .

CDR3 protein: CASSIIGRESALVGTDTQYF
CDR3 DNA: TGTGCCAGTAGTATTATAGGACGGGAGAGTGCGTTGGTAGGAACAGATACGCAGTATTTT
J gene: TRBJ2-3
clone size: few
V gene: TRBV19
D gene: .

CDR3 protein: CASSVGTVSTGELFF
CDR3 DNA: TGTGCCAGCAGCGTCGGGACAGTATCAACCGGGGAGCTGTTTTTT
J gene: TRBJ2-2
clone size: once
V gene: TRBV9
D gene: TRBD1

CDR3 protein: CASSLDSGSGNTIYF
CDR3 DNA: TGCGCCAGCAGCTTGGACAGCGGCTCTGGAAACACCATATATTTT
J gene: TRBJ1-3
clone size: once
V gene: TRBV5-1
D gene: .

CDR3 protein: CASSYSGGRYEQYF
CDR3 DNA: TGTGCCAGCAGTTACTCGGGTGGGAGGTACGAGCAGTACTTC
J gene: TRBJ2-7
clone size: .
V gene: TRBV6-5
D gene: .

CDR3 protein: CASSLGLRDRENIQYF
CDR3 DNA: TGTGCCAGCAGCTTGGGCTTGAGGGACAGGGAAAACATTCAGTACTTC
J gene: TRBJ2-4
clone size: few
V gene: TRBV5-6
D gene: TRBD1

CDR3 protein: CASSLLGGDPYEQYF
CDR3 DNA: TGTGCCAGCAGCCTCCTTGGGGGGGATCCCTACGAGCAGTACTTC
J gene: TRBJ2-7
clone size: .
V gene: TRBV7-2
D gene: TRBD2

CDR3 protein: CASSLPSRDTQYF
CDR3 DNA: TGTGCCAGCAGTTTACCTAGCAGAGATACGCAGTATTTT
J gene: TRBJ2-3
clone size: .
V gene: TRBV28
D gene: .

CDR3 protein: CASSESIGLAEILYNEQFF
CDR3 DNA: TGTGCCAGCAGTGAAAGTATTGGACTAGCGGAAATACTCTACAATGAGCAGTTCTTC
J gene: TRBJ2-1
clone size: .
V gene: TRBV2
D gene: TRBD2

CDR3 protein: CASSFWEGTEAFF
CDR3 DNA: TGTGCCAGCAGCTTTTGGGAGGGCACTGAAGCTTTCTTT
J gene: TRBJ1-1
clone size: once
V gene: TRBV11-2
D gene: .

CDR3 protein: CASSIVGGKLFF
CDR3 DNA: TGTGCCAGTAGTATAGTCGGGGGAAAACTGTTTTTT
J gene: TRBJ1-4
clone size: .
V gene: TRBV19
D gene: .

CDR3 protein: CASSVTAGNEQFF
CDR3 DNA: TGTGCCAGCAGCGTCACCGCGGGGAATGAGCAGTTCTTC
J gene: TRBJ2-1
clone size: .
V gene: TRBV9
D gene: .

CDR3 protein: CSVWTGGGELFF
CDR3 DNA: TGCAGCGTTTGGACAGGGGGCGGGGAGCTGTTTTTT
J gene: TRBJ2-2
clone size: once
V gene: TRBV29-1
D gene: TRBD1